This TCR beta chain was profiled in a study of cytomegalovirus exposure and HLA in healthy donors. Study-level findings and limits: Later analysis identified a missense DCLRE1C variant that was linked to TCR beta V- and J-gene trimming.

Researchers ran the PCR with 60 Vbeta and 13 Jbeta primers. TCRdb's table, derived via immunoSEQ multiplex PCR, lists solely in-frame clones and lacks some. Found here are 200,000 to 250,000 clones, roughly 91% of them singletons; the top ten hold about 1%. Among the donors, all were healthy bone marrow donors. The length of the CDR3 is 13 residues. V was cut by 5 bases and J by 0 bases, with 5 bases left in between. Germline V CDR1 and CDR2: MNHNY, SVGAGI (reference sequence). Note on this clone: No antigen is known for it.

Sequenced input: PBMCs. This clonotype was obtained from a woman younger than 35 in good health and CMV-seronegative. J is TRBJ1-5 and V is TRBV6-6; unclear D gene. CDR3 nucleotide sequence: TGTGCCAGCAGTCCTTATAGCAATCAGCCCCAGCATTTT. Its translation: CASSPYSNQPQHF.